This T cell receptor beta chain was identified in a study of PD-1 blockade in classical Hodgkin lymphoma. Overall study findings and caveats: Anyone who began nivolumab under 1 year after ASCT was excluded.

Germline V CDR1 and CDR2: SGDLS, YYNGEE. The CDR3 is 14 residues long. V was clipped by 3 bases and J by 0 bases, with 9 bases between them. Assay: immunoSEQ multiplex PCR; the TCRdb copy retains only in-frame clones and omits some. Altogether 35,000 or so clones are present, around 70% being singletons, with the ten largest covering approximately 14%. As for this clone: Its antigen is undetermined.

There was relapse after autologous stem cell transplantation in every patient, and there was variation in brentuximab vedotin exposure. The chain joins TRBV9 to TRBJ1-1; D is ambiguous. This TCR was sampled from a human donor with classical Hodgkin lymphoma. The specimen was peripheral blood mononuclear cells (PBMCs), collected before the second cycle of nivolumab. The CDR3 spells CASSGINMNTEAFF. As DNA, the CDR3 is TGTGCCAGCAGCGGAATAAACATGAACACTGAAGCTTTCTTT.